What follows are 10 T cell receptor beta chains derived from one specimen sequenced in a study of blood T cell repertoires in COVID-19. Produced via immunoSEQ multiplex PCR; TCRdb's table is partial and in-frame only. The sample contains 110,000 or so clones, 80% to 90% of which appear only once. Sequencing input: peripheral blood. The receptors were sampled from a man aged 70-80 years with active or convalescent COVID-19.

This chain uses TRBV7-9 with TRBJ2-1; the match to TRBD2 covers 10 bases. In germline, CDR1 is SEHNR, CDR2 FQNEAQ (reference sequence). This CDR3 is built from 15 residues. Losses at the gene ends were 2 bases for V and 4 bases for J; bases not matched to a gene: 2. This chain's CDR3 is CASSLTSGNYNEQFF. CDR3 nucleotides: TGTGCCAGCAGCTTAACTAGCGGGAATTACAATGAGCAGTTCTTC.

This chain uses TRBV6-5 with TRBJ2-7; 9 nucleotides agree with TRBD1. The CDR3 runs to 15 residues. CDR1 and CDR2 (germline): MNHEY, SVGAGI. The V gene end was trimmed by 0 bases and the J gene end by 6 bases; junction bases not matched to a gene: 6. The CDR3 sequence is CASSYSGGQGREQYF. Written as DNA, the CDR3 is TGTGCCAGCAGTTACTCGGGGGGACAGGGTCGCGAGCAGTACTTC.

The chain joins TRBV2 to TRBJ1-3; D is uncertain. Trimming cost V 2 bases and J 0 bases, with 11 bases left between them. The V gene's germline CDR1 is SNHLY and CDR2 FYNNEI. The length of the CDR3 is 16 residues. The CDR3 protein is CASSENLSNSGNTIYF. The CDR3, as DNA: TGTGCCAGCAGTGAAAACCTATCGAACTCTGGAAACACCATATATTTT.

The V gene is TRBV19, the J gene TRBJ2-5; 7 bases are a match to TRBD1. This CDR3 region has 13 residues. Per the germline V gene, CDR1 is LNHDA and CDR2 is SQIVND (reference sequence). The V segment lost 5 bases and the J segment 2 bases; nucleotides outside the gene matches: 2. CDR3 coding DNA: TGTGCCAGTAGTGGGACAGCGCAAGAGACCCAGTACTTC. This sequence encodes CASSGTAQETQYF.

The J gene is TRBJ2-5, the V gene TRBV3-1 (or the pseudogene TRBV3-2); weak D call: TRBD2 (6 bases). This CDR3 has 11 amino acids. The germline V and J ends were trimmed by 8 bases and 5 bases, with 9 bases remaining between them. Germline assignment: CDR1 LGHDT and CDR2 YNNKEL (reference sequence). The CDR3 sequence: CASGGAETQYF. CDR3 DNA sequence: TGTGCCAGCGGAGGGGCCGAGACCCAGTACTTC.

V is TRBV9 and J is TRBJ2-5; the match to TRBD1 covers 7 bases. This CDR3 has 16 amino acids. Germline V gives CDR1 SGDLS, CDR2 YYNGEE. The V segment lost 4 bases and the J segment 3 bases; nucleotides outside the gene matches: 12. The CDR3 protein is CASSPGPTQGKETQYF. The CDR3 nucleotides read TGTGCCAGCAGCCCTGGTCCGACACAGGGGAAAGAGACCCAGTACTTC.

The chain uses TRBV4-1 and TRBJ1-2; 12 bases map to TRBD1. J was trimmed by 4 bases and V by 5 bases; bases with no gene match: 5. The germline V gene encodes CDR1 MGHRA and CDR2 YSYEKL. The CDR3 extends over 15 amino acids. The CDR3, as DNA: TGCGCCAGCAGCATGGGGGACAGGGGGCCCTATGGCTACACCTTC. It yields the protein CASSMGDRGPYGYTF.

The V and J genes are TRBV7-2 and TRBJ1-1, with 8 nucleotides matching TRBD1. The CDR3 has 14 amino acids. Germline CDR1 and CDR2: SGHTA and FQGNSA. The V and J ends lost 4 bases and 2 bases, in that order; junction bases with no gene match: 3. Here the CDR3 DNA reads TGTGCCAGCAGCTACAGGGGGATTAACACTGAAGCTTTCTTT. It specifies CASSYRGINTEAFF.

The table lists this clone with a count of one. The chain couples TRBV19 to TRBJ1-3; D remains ambiguous. Germline CDR1 and CDR2: LNHDA and SQIVND (reference sequence). V was clipped by 3 bases and J by 3 bases, with 6 bases between them. This CDR3 comprises 13 residues. CDR3 nucleotide sequence: TGTGCCAGTAGTATTACGGTTGGAAACACCATATATTTT. Translation: CASSITVGNTIYF.

The rearrangement uses TRBV24-1 and TRBJ2-5; a weak D match, TRBD1 (6 bases). Trimming shortened V by 5 bases and J by 3 bases, and 15 bases separated the two germline ends. Germline CDR1 and CDR2: KGHDR and SFDVKD. CDR3 length: 15 residues. DNA of the CDR3: TGTGCCACCAGTGTAAGGGGGAATGGCGAAGAGACCCAGTACTTC. Its protein is CATSVRGNGEETQYF.